This passage covers 26 T cell receptor beta chains from one sample sequenced in a study of blood T cell repertoires in COVID-19. Repertoires were generated with immunoSEQ multiplex PCR, while TCRdb's copy carries only in-frame clones and drops some. The data hold hundreds of thousands of clones, with roughly 84% observed a single time. Material for sequencing was peripheral blood. Receptors were obtained from a woman aged 40 to 55 with active or convalescent COVID-19.

V gene TRBV11-2 combines with J gene TRBJ2-3; D is perhaps TRBD1 (6 bases). Germline loops: CDR1 SGHAT, CDR2 FQNNGV. Trimming stripped 3 bases from V and 8 bases from J, with 12 bases between. This CDR3 contains 13 residues. The CDR3 nucleotides read TGTGCCAGCAGCTTTAGGGGCAGGGGTACGCAGTATTTT. Translating gives CASSFRGRGTQYF.

CDR3 DNA: TGCGCCAGCAGCTTGGCGGGAAGACAGGGAGAGACCCAGTACTTC. Its translation: CASSLAGRQGETQYF. V gene TRBV5-1 combines with J gene TRBJ2-5; 7 positions match TRBD1. Looked up from germline, CDR1 is SGHRS and CDR2 is YFSETQ. The J segment lost 4 bases and the V segment lost 0 bases, leaving 6 bases of the junction unmatched. CDR3 length: 15 residues.

The V and J genes are TRBV13 and TRBJ1-1; D might be TRBD1 (6 bases). V was cut by 3 bases and J by 4 bases, with 18 bases left in between. The germline V gene encodes CDR1 PRHDT and CDR2 FYEKMQ (reference sequence). CDR3 size: 16 residues. This CDR3 is CASSLDRPSWATEAFF. CDR3 in DNA: TGTGCCAGCAGCTTGGACAGACCTTCCTGGGCCACTGAAGCTTTCTTT.

The chain combines TRBV4-1 with TRBJ1-2, with 8 positions matching TRBD1. CDR1 is MGHRA, CDR2 YSYEKL, per germline. V trimming: 2 bases; J trimming: 2 bases; junction bases outside the gene matches: 7. This CDR3 spans 16 amino acids. The CDR3, as DNA: TGCGCCAGCAGCCAACCCCGACAGGGGTCCAACTATGGCTACACCTTC. Its translation is CASSQPRQGSNYGYTF.

The chain carries TRBV30 and TRBJ2-7; TRBD1 agrees at 10 bases. Germline V gene data show CDR1 as GTSNPN and CDR2 as SVGIG (reference sequence). After removal of 4 bases from V and 5 bases from J, the junction contained 5 bases not matched to a gene. The length of the CDR3 is 13 residues. CDR3 in DNA: TGTGCCTGGAATCCCGGGACAGGGGACGAGCAGTACTTC. This translates into CAWNPGTGDEQYF. Full variable domain (outside the CDR3, taken from reference TRBV30 and TRBJ2-7): SQTIHQWPATLVQPVGSPLSLECTVEGTSNPNLYWYRQAAGRGLQLLFYSVGIGQISSEVPQNLSASRPQDRQFILSSKKLLLSDSGFYLCAWNPGTGDEQYFGPGTRLTVT.

This clone appeared once. The chain is built from TRBV28 and TRBJ1-4; 7 bases map to TRBD1. V dropped 2 bases and J dropped 4; count of bases not matched to a gene: 4. Per the germline V gene, CDR1 is MDHEN and CDR2 is SYDVKM. CDR3 length: 15 residues. The chain's CDR3 is CASSLGDSINEKLFF. CDR3 in DNA: TGTGCCAGCAGTTTAGGGGACAGTATTAATGAAAAACTGTTTTTT.

This clone is a singleton in its sample. CDR3 residues: CASSLTGGINYGYTF. In nucleotides, the CDR3 is TGTGCCAGCAGTTTAACAGGGGGAATTAACTATGGCTACACCTTC. This rearrangement joins TRBV28 to TRBJ1-2; 8 bases line up with TRBD1. The CDR3 runs to 15 residues. Trimming at V came to 2 bases and at J to 1 base, leaving 3 bases not matched to a gene. Germline V lookup: CDR1 MDHEN, CDR2 SYDVKM.

V is TRBV29-1 and J is TRBJ2-1; D gene uncertain. Trimming cost V 8 bases and J 4 bases, with 9 bases left between them. CDR1 SQVTM and CDR2 ANQGSEA come from the germline V gene. The CDR3 length is 11 residues. CDR3 region: CSTSEYNEQFF. The CDR3 nucleotides read TGCAGCACTTCTGAGTACAATGAGCAGTTCTTC.

The gene calls are TRBV2 and TRBJ1-5; D gene unclear. Germline V lookup: CDR1 SNHLY, CDR2 FYNNEI. Trimming shortened V by 1 base and J by 3 bases, and 7 bases separated the two germline ends. The CDR3 length is 14 residues. DNA of the CDR3: TGTGCCAGCAGTGAAGAGCGAATCAATCAGCCCCAGCATTTT. Translation gives CASSEERINQPQHF. The variable domain in full, with the rest retrieved from reference TRBV2 and TRBJ1-5, is EPEVTQTPSHQVTQMGQEVILRCVPISNHLYFYWYRQILGQKVEFLVSFYNNEISEKSEIFDDQFSVERPDGSNFTLKIRSTKLEDSAMYFCASSEERINQPQHFGDGTRLSIL.

This clone was recorded only once. The V call is TRBV28, the J call TRBJ1-2; 8 positions match TRBD1. CDR1 and CDR2 (germline): MDHEN, SYDVKM. The CDR3 is made up of 14 amino acids. J gave up 4 bases and V 7 bases, and 8 bases lay outside the gene matches. For the CDR3, the DNA is TGTGCCAGCACCCAGGACAGGGCCCCCTATGGCTACACCTTC. Amino acid sequence: CASTQDRAPYGYTF.

This chain connects TRBV4-1 to TRBJ2-7; 8 bases are shared with TRBD2. This CDR3 contains 15 residues. Germline CDR1 reads MGHRA; CDR2 reads YSYEKL. The ends lost 1 base at V and 7 bases at J; junction bases unmatched: 9. The CDR3, as DNA: TGCGCCAGCAGCCAAGGTCTAGCGGGCGCGGGGGAGCAGTACTTC. Its translation is CASSQGLAGAGEQYF.

Comment on this clone: The sample has other DNA sequences that encode this CDR3 too. The CDR3: CASSLQGDTEAFF. CDR3 sequence (DNA): TGTGCCAGCAGCTTGCAGGGTGACACTGAAGCTTTCTTT. The chain couples TRBV5-5 to TRBJ1-1; perhaps TRBD1 as D (5 bases). The CDR3 extends over 13 amino acids. The V and J ends lost 1 base and 3 bases respectively, with 7 bases between them. The germline CDR1 and CDR2 sequences are SGHKS and YYEKEE (reference sequence).

The V gene is TRBV25-1, the J gene TRBJ2-1; possibly TRBD2 for D (6 bases). Between the trimmed V and J ends, which lost 4 bases and 4 bases, there was a span of 11 bases. The germline gives CDR1 MGHDK, CDR2 SYGVNS. The CDR3 extends over 14 amino acids. This CDR3 reads CASSGYGGYNEQFF. CDR3 coding DNA: TGTGCCAGCAGTGGTTACGGGGGATACAATGAGCAGTTCTTC.

The V and J genes are TRBV2 and TRBJ2-5; 11 bases agree with TRBD2. Germline CDR1 and CDR2: SNHLY and FYNNEI. The CDR3 totals 13 residues. After removal of 8 bases from V and 5 bases from J, the junction contained 4 bases not matched to a gene. The CDR3 spells CASRLAGLETQYF. In DNA form, the CDR3 reads TGTGCCAGCCGACTAGCGGGGTTGGAGACCCAGTACTTC.

V usage is TRBV12-3 or TRBV12-4 and J usage is TRBJ1-2; D remains unclear. V lost 2 bases, J lost 5 bases, and 6 bases lay in between. The CDR3 contains 12 residues. CDR3 in amino acids: CASSLWQYGYTF. CDR3 coding DNA: TGTGCCAGCAGTTTATGGCAGTATGGCTACACCTTC.

V and J are TRBV11-2 and TRBJ1-6; 8 bases fit TRBD1. The CDR3 covers 14 residues. CDR1 and CDR2 from the germline V gene are SGHAT and FQNNGV. V shed 2 bases and J 9 bases; nucleotides not matched to a gene: 3. The CDR3 protein is CASSLIGTGSPLHF. As DNA, the CDR3 is TGTGCCAGCAGCTTAATCGGGACAGGTTCACCCCTCCACTTT.

This chain joins TRBV19 and TRBJ2-5; D gene ambiguous. Germline V gene data show CDR1 as LNHDA and CDR2 as SQIVND (reference sequence). The CDR3 contains 12 residues. Trimming removed 1 base from V and 5 bases from J, with 5 bases in between. Written as DNA, the CDR3 is TGTGCCAGTAGTATAGGAGTGGAGACCCAGTACTTC. It specifies CASSIGVETQYF.

The chain employs TRBV11-2 and TRBJ2-7; possibly TRBD2 for D (5 bases). CDR1 is SGHAT, CDR2 FQNNGV, per germline. V lost 0 bases to trimming and J lost 0 bases, with 9 bases between them. The CDR3 has 15 amino acids. This CDR3 reads CASSLDPGSSYEQYF. CDR3 DNA: TGTGCCAGCAGCTTAGATCCGGGGAGCTCCTACGAGCAGTACTTC.

This chain links TRBV4-1 with TRBJ1-5; D is perhaps TRBD1 (5 bases). The CDR3 totals 16 residues. V lost 0 bases to trimming and J lost 7 bases, with 16 bases between them. The germline V gene encodes CDR1 MGHRA and CDR2 YSYEKL. CDR3 sequence (DNA): TGCGCCAGCAGCCAAGATTTAGGGGCCCCAATCCAGCCCCAGCATTTT. It yields the protein CASSQDLGAPIQPQHF.

The J gene is TRBJ1-2, the V gene TRBV19; D may be TRBD1 (6 bases). The CDR3 spans 15 residues. CDR1 and CDR2 from the germline V gene are LNHDA and SQIVND (reference sequence). The ends were cut back, 4 bases at V and 0 bases at J, with 12 bases in the middle. The chain's CDR3 is CASSSDRRTNYGYTF. In DNA, the CDR3 is TGTGCCAGTAGTAGCGACAGGAGGACTAACTATGGCTACACCTTC.

This chain joins TRBV19 and TRBJ1-5, with D maybe TRBD1 (6 bases). CDR3 length: 16 amino acids. From germline, CDR1 is LNHDA and CDR2 SQIVND (reference sequence). Trimming took 0 bases from V and 2 from J, leaving 11 bases between them. The CDR3 loop reads CASSIEQGLGNQPQHF. Written as DNA, the CDR3 is TGTGCCAGTAGTATAGAACAGGGTTTAGGCAATCAGCCCCAGCATTTT.

V usage is TRBV19 and J usage is TRBJ1-2; D remains unclear. Germline V gene lookup returns CDR1 LNHDA and CDR2 SQIVND (reference sequence). The CDR3 covers 14 residues. V was trimmed by 0 bases and J by 4 bases, leaving 9 bases between them. CDR3 residues: CASSIDARTYGYTF. DNA of the CDR3: TGTGCCAGTAGTATAGATGCCAGAACCTATGGCTACACCTTC.

The CDR3 sequence: CATSRDRGSGSPLHF. CDR3 in DNA: TGTGCCACCAGCAGAGATCGAGGCTCGGGTTCACCCCTCCACTTT. The chain employs TRBV15 and TRBJ1-6; D is unresolved. The CDR3 consists of 15 residues. CDR1 is LNHNV, CDR2 YYDKDF, per germline (reference sequence). Trimming pared 0 bases from V and 9 bases from J, leaving 12 bases between.

The chain links TRBV18 to TRBJ2-5, with TRBD2 identical over 12 bases. The germline CDR1 and CDR2 sequences are KGHSH and LQKENI. CDR3 length equals 15 residues. The J segment lost 4 bases and the V segment lost 0 bases, leaving 0 bases of the junction unmatched. The CDR3 reads CASSPPTSGGETQYF. The CDR3 DNA follows: TGTGCCAGCTCACCACCGACTAGCGGGGGAGAGACCCAGTACTTC.

This chain links TRBV5-6 with TRBJ1-5; TRBD1 might be the D (5 bases). This CDR3 comprises 15 residues. V was clipped by 0 bases and J by 2 bases, with 9 bases between them. Germline CDR1 SGHDT, CDR2 YYEEEE. The CDR3 DNA is TGTGCCAGCAGCTTGGCAGGGAATCGCAATCAGCCCCAGCATTTT. Residues: CASSLAGNRNQPQHF. The full variable domain, rest sourced from reference TRBV5-6 and TRBJ1-5, is DAGVTQSPTHLIKTRGQQVTLRCSPKSGHDTVSWYQQALGQGPQFIFQYYEEEERQRGNFPDRFSGHQFPNYSSELNVNALLLGDSALYLCASSLAGNRNQPQHFGDGTRLSIL.

This clone was detected only a few times. The chain links TRBV18 to TRBJ1-4; tentatively, D is TRBD1 (5 bases). Germline V CDR1 and CDR2: KGHSH, LQKENI. Trimming removed 5 bases from V and 3 bases from J, with 16 bases in between. CDR3 length: 16 residues. The CDR3 sequence: CASSIVKGQPNEKLFF. Here the CDR3 DNA reads TGTGCCAGCTCAATCGTCAAGGGGCAGCCTAATGAAAAACTGTTTTTT.